The present T cell receptor beta chain was sequenced within a study of T cell responses to AZD1222 COVID-19 vaccine. The data were produced by immunoSEQ multiplex PCR, yet TCRdb's version contains in-frame clones alone and is incomplete. The sample holds about 63,000 clones, 83% seen once. V was clipped by 3 bases and J by 4 bases; unmatched bases: 7. The CDR3 loop spans 15 amino acids. From germline, CDR1 is MNHNS and CDR2 SASEGT. General study points: Donors were chiefly white British, with a greater number of females, and clonal diversity was perhaps underestimated. Vaccination with two AZD1222 doses was followed by a rise in Spike-specific TCR breadth and depth. Nearly half of unique spike-specific TCRs reportedly avoided B.1.351 and B.1.1.7 mutated regions. Without day 14 samples, only post-peak T cell repertoires were studied.

In this sample, this clone turned up a few times. The target antigen is unknown. The TCR comes from an adult who received the AZD1222 COVID-19 vaccine. The source material was peripheral blood, sampled 28 days after the second AZD1222 dose. The chain carries TRBV6-1 and TRBJ1-1; TRBD1 aligns across 8 bases. The CDR3 here is CASSDADRVATEAFF. The CDR3 region has the DNA TGTGCCAGCAGTGACGCGGACAGGGTTGCCACTGAAGCTTTCTTT.